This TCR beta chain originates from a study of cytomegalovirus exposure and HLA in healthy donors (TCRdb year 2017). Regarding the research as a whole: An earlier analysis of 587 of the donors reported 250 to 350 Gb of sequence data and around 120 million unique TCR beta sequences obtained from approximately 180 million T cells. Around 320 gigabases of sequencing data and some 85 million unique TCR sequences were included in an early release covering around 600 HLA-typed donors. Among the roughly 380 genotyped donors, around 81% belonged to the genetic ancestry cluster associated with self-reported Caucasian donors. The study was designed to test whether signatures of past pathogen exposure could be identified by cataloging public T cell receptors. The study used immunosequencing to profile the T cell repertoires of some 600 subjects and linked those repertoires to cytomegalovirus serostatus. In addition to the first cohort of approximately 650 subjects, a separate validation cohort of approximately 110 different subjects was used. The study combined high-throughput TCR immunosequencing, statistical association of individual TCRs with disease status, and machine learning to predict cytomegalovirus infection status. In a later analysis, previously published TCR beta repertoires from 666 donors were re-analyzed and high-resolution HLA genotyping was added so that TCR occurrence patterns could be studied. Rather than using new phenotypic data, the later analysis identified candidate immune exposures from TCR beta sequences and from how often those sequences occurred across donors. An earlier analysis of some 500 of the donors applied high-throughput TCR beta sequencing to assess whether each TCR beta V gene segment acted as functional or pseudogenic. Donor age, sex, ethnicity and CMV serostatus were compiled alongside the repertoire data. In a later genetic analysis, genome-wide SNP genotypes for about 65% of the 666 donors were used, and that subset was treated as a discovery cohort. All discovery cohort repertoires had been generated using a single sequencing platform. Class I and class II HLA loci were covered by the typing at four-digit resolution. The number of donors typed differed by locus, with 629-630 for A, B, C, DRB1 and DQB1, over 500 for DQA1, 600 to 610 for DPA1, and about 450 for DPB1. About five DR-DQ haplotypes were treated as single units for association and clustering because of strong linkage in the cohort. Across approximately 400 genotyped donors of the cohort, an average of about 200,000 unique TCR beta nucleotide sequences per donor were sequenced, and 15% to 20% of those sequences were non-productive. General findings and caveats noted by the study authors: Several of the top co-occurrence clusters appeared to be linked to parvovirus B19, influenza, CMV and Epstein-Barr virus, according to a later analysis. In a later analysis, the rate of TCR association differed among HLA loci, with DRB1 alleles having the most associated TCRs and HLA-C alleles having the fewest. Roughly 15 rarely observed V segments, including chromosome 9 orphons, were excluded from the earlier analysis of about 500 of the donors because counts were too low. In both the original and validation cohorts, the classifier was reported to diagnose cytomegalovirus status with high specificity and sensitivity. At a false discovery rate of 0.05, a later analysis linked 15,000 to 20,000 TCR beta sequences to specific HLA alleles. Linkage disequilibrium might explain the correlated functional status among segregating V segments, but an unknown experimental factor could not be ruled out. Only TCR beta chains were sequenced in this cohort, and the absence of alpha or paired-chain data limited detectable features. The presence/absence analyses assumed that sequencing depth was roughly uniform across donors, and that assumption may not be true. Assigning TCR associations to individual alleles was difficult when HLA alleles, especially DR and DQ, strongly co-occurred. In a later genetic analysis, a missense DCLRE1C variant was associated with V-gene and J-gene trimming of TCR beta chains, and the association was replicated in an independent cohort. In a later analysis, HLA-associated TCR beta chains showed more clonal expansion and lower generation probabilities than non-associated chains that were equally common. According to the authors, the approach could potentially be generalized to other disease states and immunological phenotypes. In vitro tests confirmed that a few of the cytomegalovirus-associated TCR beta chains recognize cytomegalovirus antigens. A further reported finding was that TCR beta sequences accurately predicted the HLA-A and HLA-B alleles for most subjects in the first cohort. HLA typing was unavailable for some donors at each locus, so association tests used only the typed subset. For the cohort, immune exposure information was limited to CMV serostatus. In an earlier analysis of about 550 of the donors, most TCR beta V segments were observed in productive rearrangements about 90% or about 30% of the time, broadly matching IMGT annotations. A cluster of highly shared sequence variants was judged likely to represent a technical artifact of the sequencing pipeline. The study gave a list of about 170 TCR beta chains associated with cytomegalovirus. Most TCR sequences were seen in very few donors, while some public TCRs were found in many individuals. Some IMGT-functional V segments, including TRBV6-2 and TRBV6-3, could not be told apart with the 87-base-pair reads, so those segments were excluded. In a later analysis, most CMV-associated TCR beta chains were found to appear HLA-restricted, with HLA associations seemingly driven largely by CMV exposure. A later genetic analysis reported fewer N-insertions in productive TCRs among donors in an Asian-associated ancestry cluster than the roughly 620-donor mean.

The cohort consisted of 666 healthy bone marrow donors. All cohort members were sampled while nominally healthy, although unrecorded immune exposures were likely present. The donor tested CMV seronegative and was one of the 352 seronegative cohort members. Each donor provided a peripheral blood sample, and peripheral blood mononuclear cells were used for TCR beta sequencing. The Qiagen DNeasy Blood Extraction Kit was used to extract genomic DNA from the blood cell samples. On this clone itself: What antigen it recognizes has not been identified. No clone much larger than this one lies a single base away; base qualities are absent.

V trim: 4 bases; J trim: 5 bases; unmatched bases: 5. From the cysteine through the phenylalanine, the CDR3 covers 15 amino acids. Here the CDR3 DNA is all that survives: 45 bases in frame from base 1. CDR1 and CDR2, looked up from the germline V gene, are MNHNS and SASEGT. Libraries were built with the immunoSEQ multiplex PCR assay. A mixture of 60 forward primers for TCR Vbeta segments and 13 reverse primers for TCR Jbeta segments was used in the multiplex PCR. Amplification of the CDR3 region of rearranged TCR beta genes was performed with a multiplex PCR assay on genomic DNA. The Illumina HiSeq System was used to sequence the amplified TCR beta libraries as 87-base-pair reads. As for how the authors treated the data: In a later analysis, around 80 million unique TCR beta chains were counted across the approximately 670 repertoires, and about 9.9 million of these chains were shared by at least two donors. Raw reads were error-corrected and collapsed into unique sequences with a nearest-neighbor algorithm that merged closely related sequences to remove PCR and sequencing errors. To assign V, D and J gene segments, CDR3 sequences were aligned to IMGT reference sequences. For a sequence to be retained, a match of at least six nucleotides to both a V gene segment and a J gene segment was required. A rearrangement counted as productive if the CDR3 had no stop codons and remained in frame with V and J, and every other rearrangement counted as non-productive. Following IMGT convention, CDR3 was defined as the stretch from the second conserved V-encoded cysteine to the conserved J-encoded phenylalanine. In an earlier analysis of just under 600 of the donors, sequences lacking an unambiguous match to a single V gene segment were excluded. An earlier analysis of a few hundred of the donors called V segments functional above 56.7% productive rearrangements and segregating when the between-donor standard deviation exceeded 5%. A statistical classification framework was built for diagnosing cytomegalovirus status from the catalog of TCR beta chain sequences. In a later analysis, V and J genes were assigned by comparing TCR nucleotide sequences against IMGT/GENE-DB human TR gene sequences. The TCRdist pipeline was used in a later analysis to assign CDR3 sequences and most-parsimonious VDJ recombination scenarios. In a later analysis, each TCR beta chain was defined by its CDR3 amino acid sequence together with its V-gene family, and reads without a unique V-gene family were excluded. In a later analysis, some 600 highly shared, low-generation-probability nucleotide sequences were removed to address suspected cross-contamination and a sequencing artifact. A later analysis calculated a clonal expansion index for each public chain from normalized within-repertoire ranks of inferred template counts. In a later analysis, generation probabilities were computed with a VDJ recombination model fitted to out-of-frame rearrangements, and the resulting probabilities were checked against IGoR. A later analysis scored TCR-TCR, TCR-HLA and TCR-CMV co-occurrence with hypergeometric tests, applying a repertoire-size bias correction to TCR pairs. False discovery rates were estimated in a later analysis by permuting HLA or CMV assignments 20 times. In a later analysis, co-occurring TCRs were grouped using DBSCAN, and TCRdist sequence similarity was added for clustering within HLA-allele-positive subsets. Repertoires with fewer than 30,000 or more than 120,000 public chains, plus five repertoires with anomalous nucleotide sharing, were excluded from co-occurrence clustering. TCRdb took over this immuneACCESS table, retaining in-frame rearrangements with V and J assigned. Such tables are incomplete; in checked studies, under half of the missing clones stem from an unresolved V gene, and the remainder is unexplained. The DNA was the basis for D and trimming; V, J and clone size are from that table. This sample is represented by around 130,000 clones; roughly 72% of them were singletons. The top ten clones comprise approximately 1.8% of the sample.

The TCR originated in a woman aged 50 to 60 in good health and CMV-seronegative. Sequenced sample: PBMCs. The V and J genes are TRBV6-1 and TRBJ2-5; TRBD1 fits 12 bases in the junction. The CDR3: CASSVDGTGGETQYF. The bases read TGTGCCAGCAGTGTGGACGGGACAGGGGGCGAGACCCAGTACTTC.